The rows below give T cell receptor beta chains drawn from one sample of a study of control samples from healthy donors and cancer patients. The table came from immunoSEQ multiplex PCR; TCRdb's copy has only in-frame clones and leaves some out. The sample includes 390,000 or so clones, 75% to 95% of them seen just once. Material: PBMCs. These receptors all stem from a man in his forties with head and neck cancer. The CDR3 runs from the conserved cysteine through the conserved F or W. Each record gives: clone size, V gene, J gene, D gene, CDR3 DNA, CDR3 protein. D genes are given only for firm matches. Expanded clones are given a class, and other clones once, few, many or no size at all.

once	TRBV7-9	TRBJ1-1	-	TGTGCCAGCCGGCCGGGGGACGGCGATCGCATGAACACTGAAGCTTTCTTT	CASRPGDGDRMNTEAFF
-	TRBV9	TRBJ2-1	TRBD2	TGTGCCAGCAGCGCCCAGGGAGGGACTACTACATACAATGAGCAGTTCTTC	CASSAQGGTTTYNEQFF
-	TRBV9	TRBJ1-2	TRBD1	TGTGCCAGCAGCGTAGGGGACAGGGTCGGTGGCTACACCTTC	CASSVGDRVGGYTF
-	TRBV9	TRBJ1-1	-	TGTGCCAGCAGCGGGCCCGGGGCGGAGAACACTGAAGCTTTCTTT	CASSGPGAENTEAFF
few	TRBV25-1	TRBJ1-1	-	TGTGCCAGCAGTGAATCCACGGCAAAGACTGAAGCTTTCTTT	CASSESTAKTEAFF
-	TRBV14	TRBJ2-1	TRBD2	TGTGCCAGCAGCCTCCGGACTAGTAGGTATGAGCAGTTCTTC	CASSLRTSRYEQFF
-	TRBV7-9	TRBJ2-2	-	TGTGCCAGCAGCCATCGGACCGGGGAGCTGTTTTTT	CASSHRTGELFF
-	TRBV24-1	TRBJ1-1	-	TGTGCCGCTGAGGGACGGTTGAACACTGAAGCTTTCTTT	CAAEGRLNTEAFF
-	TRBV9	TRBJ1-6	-	TGTGCCAGCAGCGTAGGGGGCTCGAATTCACCCCTCCACTTT	CASSVGGSNSPLHF
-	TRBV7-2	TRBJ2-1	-	TGTGCCAGCAGCTCAACCGGCTCCTACAATGAGCAGTTCTTC	CASSSTGSYNEQFF
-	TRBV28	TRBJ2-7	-	TGTGCCAGCAGTTTATCAGGGGGACTTCCCTACGAGCAGTACTTC	CASSLSGGLPYEQYF
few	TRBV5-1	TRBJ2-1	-	TGCGCCAGCAGCTTGTTTCGGACAAGCCTTTACAATGAGCAGTTCTTC	CASSLFRTSLYNEQFF
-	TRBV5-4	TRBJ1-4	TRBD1	TGTGCCAGCAGCTACCCAGGGGGCGAGGTTGAAAAACTGTTTTTT	CASSYPGGEVEKLFF
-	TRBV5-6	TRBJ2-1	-	TGTGCCAGCAGCCCCACCCTCCGGGACACCGAAACCTACAATGAGCAGTTCTTC	CASSPTLRDTETYNEQFF
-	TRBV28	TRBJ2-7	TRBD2	TGTGCCAGCGCGCCGGGAGGCATTGGAGACAGCGAGCAGTACTTC	CASAPGGIGDSEQYF
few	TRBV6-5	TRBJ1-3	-	TGTGCCAGCAGTACAGTCTTGGGAACGGGAAACACCATATATTTT	CASSTVLGTGNTIYF
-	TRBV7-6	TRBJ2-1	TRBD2	TGTGCCAGCTGCTTAGCCCCCTCGGGGGGGAGGGCGGGGTTGAGTCCCTACAATGAGCAGTTCTTC	CASCLAPSGGRAGLSPYNEQFF
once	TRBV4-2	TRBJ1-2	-	TGTGCCAGCAGCCAAGATGAGCCCCTGGTCTATGGCTACACCTTC	CASSQDEPLVYGYTF
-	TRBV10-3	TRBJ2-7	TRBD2	TGTGCCATCAGCCCCTCGGCGGGTCCGGGTAGCGGGGGCCTCAACTACGAGCAGTACTTC	CAISPSAGPGSGGLNYEQYF
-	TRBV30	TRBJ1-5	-	TGTGCCTGGAGGACCGGGGCCAGCAATCAGCCCCAGCATTTT	CAWRTGASNQPQHF
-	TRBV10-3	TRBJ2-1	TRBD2	TGTGCCATCAGTGATGGGACTAGCGGAATCTACAATGAGCAGTTCTTC	CAISDGTSGIYNEQFF
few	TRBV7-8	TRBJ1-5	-	TGTGCCAGCAGCGTTGCAGGGGTCTCAAGCAATCAGCCCCAGCATTTT	CASSVAGVSSNQPQHF
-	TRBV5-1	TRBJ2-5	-	TGCGCCAGCAGCTTAGGGACTGTCCAAGAGACCCAGTACTTC	CASSLGTVQETQYF
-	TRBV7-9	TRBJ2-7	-	TGTGCCAGCAGCCAAGACAGGCCCCCCTACGAGCAGTACTTC	CASSQDRPPYEQYF
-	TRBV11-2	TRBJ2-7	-	TGTGCCAGCAGCCCAGTGGGGGCGGCGTCGGAGCAGTACTTC	CASSPVGAASEQYF
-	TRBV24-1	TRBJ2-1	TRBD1	TGTGCCACCAGTGGCCGGGACAGCTACAATGAGCAGTTCTTC	CATSGRDSYNEQFF
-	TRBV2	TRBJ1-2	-	TGTGCCAGCAGTGAAGCGCGTGTACATGGCTACACCTTC	CASSEARVHGYTF
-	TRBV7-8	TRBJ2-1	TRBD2	TGTGCCAGCACCCACTCGACCGCTAGACTAGCGACCCCGCCTTGGTTCTTC	CASTHSTARLATPPWFF
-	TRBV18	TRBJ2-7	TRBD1	TGTGCCAGCTCACCACGACAGGGCCGTGGGTACGAGCAGTACTTC	CASSPRQGRGYEQYF
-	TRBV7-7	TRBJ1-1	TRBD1	TGTGCTAGCAGTTTCGACAGGGACACTGAAGCTTTCTTT	CASSFDRDTEAFF
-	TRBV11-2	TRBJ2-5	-	TGTGCCAGCAGCCGACAAGAGACCCAGTACTTC	CASSRQETQYF
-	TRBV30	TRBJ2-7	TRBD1	TGTGCCTGGGTAGGACAGGGATGGGGCGAGCAGTACTTC	CAWVGQGWGEQYF
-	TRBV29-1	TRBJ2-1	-	TGCAGCGTTGGGCAGGGACAAATTTACAATGAGCAGTTCTTC	CSVGQGQIYNEQFF
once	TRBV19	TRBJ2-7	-	TGTGCCAGTAGTATAGCACGGCGCAGCTCCTACGAGCAGTACTTC	CASSIARRSSYEQYF
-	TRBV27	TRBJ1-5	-	TGTGCCAGCAGCCCGGTCCCATATAGCAATCAGCCCCAGCATTTT	CASSPVPYSNQPQHF
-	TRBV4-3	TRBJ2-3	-	TGCGCCAGCAGCCAAGATTCCCAGGGTCGCACAGATACGCAGTATTTT	CASSQDSQGRTDTQYF
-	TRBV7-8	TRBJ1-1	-	TGTGCCAGCAGCGACTCAGGGAGGGTAACTGAAGCTTTCTTT	CASSDSGRVTEAFF
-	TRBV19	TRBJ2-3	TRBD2	TGTGCCAGTGGGGCCGGGACTAGCGGCACAGATACGCAGTATTTT	CASGAGTSGTDTQYF
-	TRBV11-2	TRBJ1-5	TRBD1	TGTGCCAGCAGCTTAGAAGGGACAGGGGGTCGGCCCCAGCATTTT	CASSLEGTGGRPQHF
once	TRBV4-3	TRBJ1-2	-	TGCGCCAGCAGCCAAGCGCCAATGCGCGATGGCTACACCTTC	CASSQAPMRDGYTF
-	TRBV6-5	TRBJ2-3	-	TGTGCCAGCAGTTACGGAGAGGGGCCCGGCACAGATACGCAGTATTTT	CASSYGEGPGTDTQYF
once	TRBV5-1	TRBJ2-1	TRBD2	TGCGCCAGCAGCTTGGTCCTAGCGGGGTTTGATTTGAATGAGCAGTTCTTC	CASSLVLAGFDLNEQFF
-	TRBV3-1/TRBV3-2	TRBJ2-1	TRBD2	TGTGCCAGCAGCCTAATAGCGGGGGGGCTTTACAATGAGCAGTTCTTC	CASSLIAGGLYNEQFF
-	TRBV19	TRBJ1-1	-	TGTGCCAGTAGTCCCCGCCGATCTAACGCTGAAGCTTTCTTT	CASSPRRSNAEAFF
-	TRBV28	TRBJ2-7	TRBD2	TGTGCCAGCAGCCCCCCGCAGGGAGGGTTATCCTACGAGCAGTACTTC	CASSPPQGGLSYEQYF
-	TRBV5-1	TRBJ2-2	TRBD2	TGCGCCAGCAGCTTCTCGGTAGCGGGGACCGGGGAGCTGTTTTTT	CASSFSVAGTGELFF
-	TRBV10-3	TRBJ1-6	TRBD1	TGTGCCATCGGGACAGGGGGTGACAATTCACCCCTCCACTTT	CAIGTGGDNSPLHF
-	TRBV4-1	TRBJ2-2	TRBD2	TGCGCCAGCAGCCAAGAATGGGCGGGAGCCGGGGAGCTGTTTTTT	CASSQEWAGAGELFF
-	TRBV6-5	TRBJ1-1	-	TGTGCCAGCAGCTCACCTGGGACCACTGAAGCTTTCTTT	CASSSPGTTEAFF
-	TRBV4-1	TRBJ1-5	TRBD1	TGCGCCAGCAGCCTCCAGGGGGGAAGGGATCAGCCCCAGCATTTT	CASSLQGGRDQPQHF
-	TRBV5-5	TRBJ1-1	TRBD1	TGTGCCAGCAGCCGCGGACAGGCTTCTGAAGCTTTCTTT	CASSRGQASEAFF
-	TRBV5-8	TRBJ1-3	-	TGTGCCAGCAGTTCGCCAGGTGGAAACACCATATATTTT	CASSSPGGNTIYF
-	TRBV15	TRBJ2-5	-	TGTGCCACCAGCGACCTTAATGACGAGACCCAGTACTTC	CATSDLNDETQYF
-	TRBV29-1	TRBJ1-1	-	TGCAGCGTTAGGGCGGGGAACACTGAAGCTTTCTTT	CSVRAGNTEAFF
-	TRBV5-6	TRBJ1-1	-	TGTGCCAGCAGCACCGACTTGAGGGACACTGAAGCTTTCTTT	CASSTDLRDTEAFF
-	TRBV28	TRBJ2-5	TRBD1	TGTGCCAGCAGTTTGTTCTCCGGGACAGGGGGCGGCGAGACCCAGTACTTC	CASSLFSGTGGGETQYF
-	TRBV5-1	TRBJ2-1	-	TGCGCCAGCAGCCCCACGGGGTTACACAATGAGCAGTTCTTC	CASSPTGLHNEQFF
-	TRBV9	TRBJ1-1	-	TGTGCCAGCAGCGTAGAGGGGGTGTCTGAAGCTTTCTTT	CASSVEGVSEAFF
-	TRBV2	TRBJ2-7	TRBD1	TGTGCCAGCACACCGGGACAGAGGTACGAGCAGTACTTC	CASTPGQRYEQYF
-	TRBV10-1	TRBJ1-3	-	TGCGCCAGCAGTGACTCTTCCGGCTCTGGAAACACCATATATTTT	CASSDSSGSGNTIYF